The entry below gives a single T cell receptor (beta chain) sequence along with its context. The target antigen is unknown. Assay used: immunoSEQ multiplex PCR; TCRdb lists only in-frame clones, some missing. The data hold 96,000 or so clones, with roughly 90% observed a single time. This specimen comes from a study of T cell responses to AZD1222 COVID-19 vaccine. Overall study: Pooled samples include second doses given at about 4 or 12 weeks.

Germline V CDR1 and CDR2: SGHRS, YFSETQ. The V end lost 4 bases, the J end lost 7 bases, and 13 bases lay between the germline ends. The CDR3 is made up of 13 amino acids. General study results and limits: When two AZD1222 doses had been given, Spike-specific TCR breadth and depth rose. Mostly white British, mostly female donors; authors suggested clonal diversity may be underestimated.

The rearrangement uses TRBV5-1 and TRBJ2-3; D is unclear. The sequencing here drew on peripheral blood, taken on day 0 of AZD1222 vaccination. The receptor's source is an adult in good health. The CDR3 region has the DNA TGCGCCAGCAGCCCGACCCTGGGAAATACGCAGTATTTT. It codes for CASSPTLGNTQYF.